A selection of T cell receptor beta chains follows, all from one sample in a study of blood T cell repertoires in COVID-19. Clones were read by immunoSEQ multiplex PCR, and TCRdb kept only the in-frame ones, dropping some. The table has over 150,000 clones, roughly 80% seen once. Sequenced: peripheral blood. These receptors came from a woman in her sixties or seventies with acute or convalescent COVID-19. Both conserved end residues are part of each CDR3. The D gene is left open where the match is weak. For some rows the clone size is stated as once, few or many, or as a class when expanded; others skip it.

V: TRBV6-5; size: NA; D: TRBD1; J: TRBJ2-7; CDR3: CASRRQGNEQYF; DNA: TGTGCCAGCAGACGACAGGGTAACGAGCAGTACTTC
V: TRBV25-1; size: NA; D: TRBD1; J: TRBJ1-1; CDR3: CASSAPGQLNTEAFF; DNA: TGTGCCAGCAGCGCACCGGGACAGCTGAACACTGAAGCTTTCTTT
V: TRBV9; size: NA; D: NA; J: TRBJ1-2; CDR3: CASTPGQGNYGYTF; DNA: TGTGCCAGCACCCCGGGTCAGGGGAACTATGGCTACACCTTC
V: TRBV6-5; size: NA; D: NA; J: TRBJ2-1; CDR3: CASRIGGLEGNEQFF; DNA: TGTGCCAGCAGGATAGGCGGGCTGGAAGGTAATGAGCAGTTCTTC
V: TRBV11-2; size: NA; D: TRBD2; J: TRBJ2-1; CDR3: CASSLILLAGGRNEQFF; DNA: TGTGCCAGCAGCTTGATCCTCCTAGCGGGGGGGAGAAATGAGCAGTTCTTC
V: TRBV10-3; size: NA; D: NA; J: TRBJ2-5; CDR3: CAISDRVNQETQYF; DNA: TGTGCCATCAGTGACAGGGTCAACCAAGAGACCCAGTACTTC
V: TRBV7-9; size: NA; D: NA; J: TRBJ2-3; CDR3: CASSSSTDTQYF; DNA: TGTGCCAGCAGCTCTAGCACAGATACGCAGTATTTT
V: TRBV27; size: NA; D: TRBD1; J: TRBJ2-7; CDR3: CASSLTGTGVYEQYF; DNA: TGTGCCAGCAGTCTAACCGGGACAGGGGTCTACGAGCAGTACTTC
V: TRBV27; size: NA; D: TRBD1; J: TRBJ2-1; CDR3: CASSLLTGVNEQFF; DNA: TGTGCCAGCAGTTTATTGACAGGGGTCAATGAGCAGTTCTTC
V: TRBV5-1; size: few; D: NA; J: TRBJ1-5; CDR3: CASSLSGGSQPQHF; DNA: TGCGCCAGCAGCTTATCGGGGGGTTCTCAGCCCCAGCATTTT
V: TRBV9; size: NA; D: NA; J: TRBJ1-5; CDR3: CASSVRGTGDQPQHF; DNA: TGTGCCAGCAGCGTACGGGGGACGGGAGATCAGCCCCAGCATTTT
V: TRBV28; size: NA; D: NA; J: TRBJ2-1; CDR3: CASSPSEARSYNEQFF; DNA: TGTGCCAGCAGTCCCTCTGAGGCGCGGTCCTACAATGAGCAGTTCTTC
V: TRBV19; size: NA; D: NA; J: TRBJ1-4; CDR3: CASSRSGDREKLFF; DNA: TGTGCCAGTAGTAGGAGCGGGGATAGGGAAAAACTGTTTTTT
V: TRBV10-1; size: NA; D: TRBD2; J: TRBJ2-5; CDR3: CASSENQAGGLETQYF; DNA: TGCGCCAGCAGCGAAAACCAAGCGGGGGGGCTAGAGACCCAGTACTTC
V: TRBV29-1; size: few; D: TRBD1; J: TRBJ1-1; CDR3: CSAWDSPMNTEAFF; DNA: TGCAGCGCTTGGGACAGCCCAATGAACACTGAAGCTTTCTTT
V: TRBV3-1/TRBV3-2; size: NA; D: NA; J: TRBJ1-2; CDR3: CASSQQGLGGYTF; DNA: TGTGCCAGCAGCCAACAGGGATTGGGTGGCTACACCTTC
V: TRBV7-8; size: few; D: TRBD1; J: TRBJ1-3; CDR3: CASSARDRFLSGNTIYF; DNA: TGTGCCAGCAGCGCCCGGGACAGATTCCTCTCTGGAAACACCATATATTTT
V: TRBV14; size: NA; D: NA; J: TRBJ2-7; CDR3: CASSQGWGLDYEQYF; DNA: TGTGCCAGCAGCCAAGGCTGGGGACTCGACTACGAGCAGTACTTC
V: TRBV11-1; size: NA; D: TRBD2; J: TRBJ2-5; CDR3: CASSLALAGGSQETQYF; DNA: TGTGCCAGCAGCTTAGCCCTAGCGGGGGGCTCCCAAGAGACCCAGTACTTC
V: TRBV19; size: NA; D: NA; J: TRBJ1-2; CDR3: CASSPQGVYGYTF; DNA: TGTGCCAGTAGCCCACAGGGTGTCTATGGCTACACCTTC
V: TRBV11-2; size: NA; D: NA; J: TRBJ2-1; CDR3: CASSEEQGHNEQFF; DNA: TGTGCCAGCAGCGAAGAGCAGGGTCACAATGAGCAGTTCTTC
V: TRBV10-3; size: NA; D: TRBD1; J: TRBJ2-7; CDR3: CAIRATGQGANEQYF; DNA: TGTGCCATCAGGGCAACGGGGCAGGGGGCCAACGAGCAGTACTTC
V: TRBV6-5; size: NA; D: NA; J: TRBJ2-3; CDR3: CASSRQGDTQYF; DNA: TGTGCCAGCAGCCGGCAGGGGGATACGCAGTATTTT
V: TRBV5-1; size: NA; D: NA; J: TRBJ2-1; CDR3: CASSSKQGFDEQFF; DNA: TGCGCCAGCAGCTCCAAACAGGGATTCGATGAGCAGTTCTTC
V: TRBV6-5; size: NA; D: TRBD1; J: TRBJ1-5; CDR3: CASSSQDRLQPQHF; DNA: TGTGCCAGCAGTTCACAGGACAGGCTCCAGCCCCAGCATTTT
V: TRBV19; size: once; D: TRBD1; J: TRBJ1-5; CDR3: CASSSRGTGGSQPQHF; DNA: TGTGCCAGTAGTTCCAGGGGTACAGGGGGCAGTCAGCCCCAGCATTTT
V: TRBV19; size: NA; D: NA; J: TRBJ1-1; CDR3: CASIRQGGANTEAFF; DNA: TGTGCCAGTATCCGGCAGGGTGGAGCGAACACTGAAGCTTTCTTT
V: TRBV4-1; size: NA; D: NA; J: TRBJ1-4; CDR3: CASSQNSEKLFF; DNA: TGCGCCAGCAGCCAAAACAGTGAAAAACTGTTTTTT
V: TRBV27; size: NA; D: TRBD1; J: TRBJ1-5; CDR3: CASTEPGYRGRQPQHF; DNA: TGTGCCAGCACCGAGCCTGGGTACAGGGGGCGTCAGCCCCAGCATTTT
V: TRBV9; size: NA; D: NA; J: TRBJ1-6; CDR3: CASSFSGAYDYNSPLHF; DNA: TGTGCCAGCAGCTTTAGCGGCGCGTACGACTATAATTCACCCCTCCACTTT
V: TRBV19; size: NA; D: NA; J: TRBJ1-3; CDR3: CASSISGAGNTIYF; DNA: TGTGCCAGTAGTATTTCGGGAGCTGGAAACACCATATATTTT
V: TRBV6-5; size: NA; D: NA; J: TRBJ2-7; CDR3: CASSYSNRARAYEQYF; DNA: TGTGCCAGCAGTTACTCGAATCGAGCTAGAGCCTACGAGCAGTACTTC
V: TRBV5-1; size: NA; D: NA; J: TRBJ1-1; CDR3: CASSLDPGRRTEVAEAFF; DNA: TGCGCCAGCAGCTTGGATCCGGGGAGGAGAACCGAGGTCGCTGAAGCTTTCTTT
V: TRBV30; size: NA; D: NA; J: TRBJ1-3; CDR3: CAWTPWPGAGNTIYF; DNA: TGTGCCTGGACCCCTTGGCCGGGGGCTGGAAACACCATATATTTT
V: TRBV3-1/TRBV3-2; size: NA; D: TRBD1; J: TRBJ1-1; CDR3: CASSLGTATAEAFF; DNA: TGTGCCAGCAGCCTTGGGACAGCTACAGCTGAAGCTTTCTTT
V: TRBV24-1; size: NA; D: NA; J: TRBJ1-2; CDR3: CATRDNRDGYTF; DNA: TGTGCCACCAGGGATAACAGGGATGGCTACACCTTC
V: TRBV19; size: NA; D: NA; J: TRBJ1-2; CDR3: CASNPTGEPYGYTF; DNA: TGTGCCAGTAACCCGACAGGAGAACCGTATGGCTACACCTTC
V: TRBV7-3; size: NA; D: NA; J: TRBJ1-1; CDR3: CASSFAENTEAFF; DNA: TGTGCCAGCAGCTTCGCGGAGAACACTGAAGCTTTCTTT
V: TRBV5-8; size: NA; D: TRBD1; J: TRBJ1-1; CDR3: CASSPTGAGNTEAFF; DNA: TGTGCCAGCAGCCCGACAGGGGCTGGGAACACTGAAGCTTTCTTT
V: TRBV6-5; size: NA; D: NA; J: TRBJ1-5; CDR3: CASSYSSTGDQPQHF; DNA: TGTGCCAGCAGTTACTCATCGACAGGCGATCAGCCCCAGCATTTT
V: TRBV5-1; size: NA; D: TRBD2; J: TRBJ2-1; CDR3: CASSSRGTSSYNEQFF; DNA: TGCGCCAGCAGCTCGCGGGGGACTAGCTCCTACAATGAGCAGTTCTTC
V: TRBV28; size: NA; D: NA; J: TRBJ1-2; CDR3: CASNTGTPDYGYTF; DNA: TGTGCCAGCAATACCGGGACTCCTGACTATGGCTACACCTTC
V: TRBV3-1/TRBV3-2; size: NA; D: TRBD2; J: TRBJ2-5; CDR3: CASSHGTSGRTQYF; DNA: TGTGCCAGCAGCCACGGGACTAGCGGTCGGACCCAGTACTTC
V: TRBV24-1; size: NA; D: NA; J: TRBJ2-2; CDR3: CATSPGTGELFF; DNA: TGTGCCACCAGTCCAGGGACCGGGGAGCTGTTTTTT
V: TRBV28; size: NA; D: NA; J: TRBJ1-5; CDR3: CASSLDSGVQPQHF; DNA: TGTGCCAGCAGTCTTGACTCAGGGGTCCAGCCCCAGCATTTT
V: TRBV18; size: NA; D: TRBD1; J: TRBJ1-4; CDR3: CASSLNSGGDEKLFF; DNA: TGTGCCAGCTCACTAAACTCAGGGGGTGATGAAAAACTGTTTTTT
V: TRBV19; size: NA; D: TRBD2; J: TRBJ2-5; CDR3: CASSSGGAGETQYF; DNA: TGTGCCAGTAGTTCCGGGGGAGCGGGGGAAACCCAGTACTTC
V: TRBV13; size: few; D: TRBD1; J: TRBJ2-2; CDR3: CASSPHSPGQGTGELFF; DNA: TGTGCCAGCAGCCCACACAGCCCGGGACAGGGTACCGGGGAGCTGTTTTTT
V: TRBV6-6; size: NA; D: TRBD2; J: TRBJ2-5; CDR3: CASSPGQRGGQETQYF; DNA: TGTGCCAGCAGCCCCGGGCAGCGGGGGGGCCAGGAGACCCAGTACTTC
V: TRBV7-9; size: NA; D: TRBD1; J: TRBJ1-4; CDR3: CASSSGGGGGFNEKLFF; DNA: TGTGCCAGCAGCTCCGGTGGAGGGGGCGGATTTAATGAAAAACTGTTTTTT
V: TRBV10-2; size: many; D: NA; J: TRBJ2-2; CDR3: CASSVPITNTGELFF; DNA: TGCGCCAGCAGTGTTCCTATTACCAACACCGGGGAGCTGTTTTTT
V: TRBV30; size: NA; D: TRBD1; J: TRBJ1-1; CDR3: CACRPSTGGGTEAFF; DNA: TGTGCCTGTCGGCCCTCTACAGGGGGCGGGACTGAAGCTTTCTTT
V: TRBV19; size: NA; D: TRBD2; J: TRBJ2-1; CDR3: CASRAGGSGVF; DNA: TGTGCCAGTAGAGCGGGGGGCTCTGGTGTCTTC
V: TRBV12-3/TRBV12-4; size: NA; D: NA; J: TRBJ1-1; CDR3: CASSLNGGLEAFF; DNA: TGTGCCAGCAGTTTAAACGGGGGGCTTGAAGCTTTCTTT
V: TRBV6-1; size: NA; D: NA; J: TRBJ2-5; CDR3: CASSETPKPRRSRGETQYF; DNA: TGTGCCAGCAGTGAAACCCCGAAACCCCGCAGGTCCCGAGGGGAGACCCAGTACTTC
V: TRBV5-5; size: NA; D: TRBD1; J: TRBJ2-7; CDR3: CASSQDRSSYEQYF; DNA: TGTGCCAGCAGCCAGGACAGGTCCTCCTACGAGCAGTACTTC
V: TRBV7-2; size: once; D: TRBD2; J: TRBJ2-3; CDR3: CASSSRLAGRRGTDTQYF; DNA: TGTGCCAGCAGCTCCCGCTTAGCGGGGCGCCGCGGCACAGATACGCAGTATTTT
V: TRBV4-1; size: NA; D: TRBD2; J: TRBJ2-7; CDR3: CASSQTSGGDYEQYF; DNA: TGCGCCAGCAGCCAAACTAGCGGGGGGGACTACGAGCAGTACTTC
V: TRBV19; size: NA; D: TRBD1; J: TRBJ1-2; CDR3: CASTPGDRALYGYTF; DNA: TGTGCCAGTACTCCAGGAGACAGGGCTCTCTATGGCTACACCTTC
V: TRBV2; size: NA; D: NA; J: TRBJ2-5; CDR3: CASSSHQGPEETQYF; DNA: TGTGCCAGCAGCAGCCACCAGGGCCCGGAGGAGACCCAGTACTTC